A selection of T cell receptor beta chains follows, all from one sample in a study of blood T cell repertoires in COVID-19. Repertoires were generated with immunoSEQ multiplex PCR, while TCRdb's copy carries only in-frame clones and drops some. The data hold about 250,000 clones, with 85% to 90% observed a single time. The material sequenced was PBMCs or T cells enriched from blood (not recorded which). These receptors were obtained from a man aged 40-49 years who had recovered from COVID-19. Each CDR3 is given without its conserved first and last residue. Where a row states a size, it is once, few, many or the class of an expanded clone; other rows omit it.

v_call	clone_size	j_call	cdr3_aa
TRBV4-2	few	TRBJ2-7	ASSPPGTSYEQY
TRBV7-2	.	TRBJ1-2	ASSSRRDILGGYT
TRBV30	.	TRBJ2-2	AWSVTSENTGELF
TRBV3-1/TRBV3-2	.	TRBJ2-7	ASSQTAGGFANEQY
TRBV28	few	TRBJ1-6	ASLPQQGSSYNSPLH
TRBV3-1/TRBV3-2	.	TRBJ2-1	ASSHGLAGSNEQF
TRBV5-6	few	TRBJ1-5	ASSGQTGSGNQPQH
TRBV23-1	.	TRBJ2-2	ASSFSTQNTGELF
TRBV7-9	.	TRBJ2-2	AGGGLNTGELF
TRBV5-1	.	TRBJ2-7	ASSHSPDRGLWEQY
TRBV7-9	.	TRBJ2-1	APELAYEQF
TRBV12-3/TRBV12-4	.	TRBJ1-2	ASSFGRGNGYT
TRBV6-1	.	TRBJ1-2	ASSEDGGGGEGYGYT
TRBV5-1	.	TRBJ1-4	ASSLGGATNEKLF
TRBV5-1	.	TRBJ1-4	ASSLGLIRGNQKLF
TRBV7-9	few	TRBJ1-4	ASSLKEGKIRYEKLF
TRBV19	.	TRBJ1-2	ASNNPGTGIAGYT
TRBV5-1	.	TRBJ1-2	ASSMTEYYGYT
TRBV19	.	TRBJ2-3	ASRPLGGGTDTQY
TRBV18	once	TRBJ1-5	ASSPFRQRNQPQH
TRBV5-4	.	TRBJ2-3	ASSFEAGGLGGVGTDTQY
TRBV4-1	.	TRBJ2-1	ASSQEATGGSSYNEQF
TRBV7-9	.	TRBJ1-2	ASSTDRVYGYT
TRBV19	.	TRBJ2-1	ASRDRASPSYNEQF
TRBV11-2	.	TRBJ2-1	ASSLDPTSYNEQF
TRBV30	few	TRBJ1-6	AFESRKGNSPLH
TRBV5-1	.	TRBJ1-4	ASSLGGQGASEKLF
TRBV6-5	.	TRBJ2-3	ASSRSWSSTDTQY
TRBV30	.	TRBJ1-2	AWSLQGLPGDYT